This section outlines one T cell receptor beta chain sequence together with its context. Its specific antigen is unknown. One base away there is no much larger clone; base qualities are not given. The cohort was made up of 650 to 700 healthy bone marrow donors. At the time of sampling, every cohort member was nominally healthy, though immune exposures that went unrecorded were likely present. The donor was CMV seronegative and was included in the group of a few hundred seronegative cohort members. Every donor gave a peripheral blood sample, and the peripheral blood mononuclear cells from that sample were used for TCR beta sequencing. The Qiagen DNeasy Blood Extraction Kit was used to extract genomic DNA from the blood cell samples. This sample is part of a study of cytomegalovirus exposure and HLA in healthy donors (dated by TCRdb to the late 2010s). At the level of the whole study: An earlier analysis of around 600 of the donors reported more than 250 Gb of sequence data and more than 90 million unique TCR beta sequences from about 179 million T cells. An early release covering about 600 HLA-typed donors comprised 250 to 350 gigabases of sequencing data and around 80 million unique TCR sequences. The genetic ancestry cluster associated with self-reported Caucasian donors included 65% to 90% of the approximately 400 genotyped donors. The study aimed to test whether signatures of past pathogen exposure could be identified by cataloging public T cell receptors. The study profiled the T cell repertoires of hundreds of subjects by immunosequencing and related them to cytomegalovirus serostatus. Besides the first cohort of approximately 670 subjects, a separate validation cohort made up of roughly 120 different subjects was used. The study combined high-throughput TCR immunosequencing, statistical association of individual TCRs with disease status, and machine learning to predict cytomegalovirus infection status. In a later analysis, previously published TCR beta repertoires from some 640 donors were re-analyzed and high-resolution HLA genotyping was added so that TCR occurrence patterns could be studied. The later analysis used no new phenotypic data to find candidate immune exposures, relying instead on TCR beta sequences and their occurrence across donors. An earlier analysis of around 580 of the donors used high-throughput TCR beta sequencing to judge whether each TCR beta V gene segment behaved as functional or pseudogenic. Alongside the repertoire data, information on donor age, sex, ethnicity and CMV serostatus was compiled. A later genetic analysis used genome-wide SNP genotypes for about 60% of the roughly 700 donors, treating that subset as a discovery cohort. All discovery cohort repertoires had been generated using a single sequencing platform. HLA typing covered class I and class II loci at four-digit resolution. Typing coverage varied by locus: roughly 629-630 donors for A, B, C, DRB1 and DQB1; under 550 for DQA1; over 600 for DPA1; some 470 for DPB1. A few DR-DQ haplotypes were handled as single units for association and clustering because linkage in the cohort was strong. Among about 360 genotyped donors of the cohort, an average of around 240,000 unique TCR beta nucleotide sequences were sequenced per donor, about a sixth of them non-productive. General findings and caveats noted by the study authors: A further reported finding was that TCR beta sequences accurately predicted the HLA-A and HLA-B alleles for most subjects in the first cohort. The only immune exposure information available for the cohort was CMV serostatus. Across donors, most TCR sequences were observed very rarely, whereas some public TCRs were present in many individuals. Cytomegalovirus status was reported to be diagnosed by the classifier with high specificity and sensitivity in both the original and validation cohorts. Correlated functional status among segregating V segments might be attributable to linkage disequilibrium, but an unknown experimental factor could not be ruled out. According to a later analysis, TCR association rates differed among HLA loci, with DRB1 alleles showing the most associated TCRs and HLA-C alleles showing the fewest. According to a later analysis, parvovirus B19, influenza, CMV and Epstein-Barr virus appeared linked to several top co-occurrence clusters. A later analysis found that HLA-associated TCR beta chains were more clonally expanded and had lower generation probabilities than equally common non-associated chains. Because counts were too low, roughly 18 rarely observed V segments, including chromosome 9 orphons, were left out of the earlier analysis of a few hundred of the donors. Compared with the roughly 700-donor mean, donors in an Asian-associated ancestry cluster had fewer N-insertions in productive TCRs, according to a later genetic analysis. Sequencing depth was assumed to be roughly uniform across donors in the presence/absence analyses, though that assumption may not hold. In a later analysis, 16,951 TCR beta sequences were associated with specific HLA alleles at a false discovery rate of 0.05. The sequencing pipeline was judged likely to have produced a cluster of highly shared sequence variants as a technical artifact. Broadly in line with IMGT annotations, most TCR beta V segments showed up in productive rearrangements about 90% or about 30% of the time in an earlier analysis of 587 of the donors. In vitro tests confirmed that a few of the cytomegalovirus-associated TCR beta chains recognize cytomegalovirus antigens. Some IMGT-functional V segments, including TRBV6-2 and TRBV6-3, could not be distinguished by the 87-base-pair reads and were therefore excluded. Strong co-occurrence of HLA alleles, especially DR and DQ, made assigning TCR associations to individual alleles difficult. A later analysis found that most CMV-associated TCR beta chains appeared HLA-restricted, with HLA associations seemingly driven largely by CMV exposure. An association between a missense DCLRE1C variant and V-gene and J-gene trimming of TCR beta chains was found in a later genetic analysis and replicated in an independent cohort. In the study, 150 to 200 TCR beta chains were listed as associated with cytomegalovirus. In this cohort, only TCR beta chains were sequenced, and detectable features were limited by the absence of alpha or paired-chain data. Because HLA typing was missing for some donors at each locus, association tests included only the typed subset. It was suggested by the authors that the approach could potentially be generalized to other disease states and immunological phenotypes.

Preparation of the library involved the immunoSEQ multiplex PCR assay. A mixture of 60 forward primers for TCR Vbeta segments and 13 reverse primers for TCR Jbeta segments was used in the multiplex PCR. Amplification of the CDR3 region of rearranged TCR beta genes was performed with a multiplex PCR assay on genomic DNA. On the Illumina HiSeq System, the amplified TCR beta libraries were sequenced as 87-base-pair reads. The authors processed their data as follows. A later analysis counted tens of millions of unique TCR beta chains across the 500 to 850 repertoires, and some 12 million of these chains were shared by at least two donors. Raw reads were error-corrected and collapsed into unique sequences with a nearest-neighbor algorithm that merged closely related sequences to remove PCR and sequencing errors. V, D and J gene segments were assigned by aligning CDR3 sequences to IMGT reference sequences. For a sequence to be retained, a match of at least six nucleotides to both a V gene segment and a J gene segment was required. Rearrangements were called productive when the CDR3 lacked stop codons and stayed in frame with V and J; all others were non-productive. Following IMGT convention, CDR3 was defined as the stretch from the second conserved V-encoded cysteine up to the conserved J-encoded phenylalanine. The earlier analysis of fewer than 700 of the donors excluded sequences that lacked an unambiguous match to a single V gene segment. An earlier analysis of fewer than 750 of the donors classified V segments as functional when productive rearrangements were above 56.7% and as segregating when the standard deviation between donors was above 5%. A statistical classification framework was built for diagnosing cytomegalovirus status from the catalog of TCR beta chain sequences. In a later analysis, TCR nucleotide sequences were compared against IMGT/GENE-DB human TR gene sequences so that V and J genes could be assigned. A later analysis assigned CDR3 sequences and most-parsimonious VDJ recombination scenarios with the TCRdist pipeline. In a later analysis, every TCR beta chain was defined by the combination of its CDR3 amino acid sequence and its V-gene family, and reads without a unique V-gene family were dropped. A later analysis removed 450 to 600 highly shared, low-generation-probability nucleotide sequences to deal with suspected cross-contamination and a sequencing artifact. In a later analysis, a clonal expansion index was calculated for each public chain from normalized within-repertoire ranks of inferred template counts. A later analysis computed generation probabilities with a VDJ recombination model fitted to out-of-frame rearrangements, and checked the results against IGoR. Hypergeometric tests were used in a later analysis to score TCR-TCR, TCR-HLA and TCR-CMV co-occurrence, with a repertoire-size bias correction applied to the TCR pairs. False discovery rates were estimated in a later analysis by permuting HLA or CMV assignments 20 times. In a later analysis, co-occurring TCRs were grouped using DBSCAN, and TCRdist sequence similarity was added for clustering within HLA-allele-positive subsets. For co-occurrence clustering, repertoires with fewer than 30,000 or more than 120,000 public chains were excluded, along with several repertoires with anomalous nucleotide sharing. Drawn from immuneACCESS, this table holds only the in-frame rearrangements with V and J called that TCRdb kept. Clones are partly lost; checked studies trace under half to an unresolved V gene and leave the rest unexplained. The DNA gave D and trimming, while V, J and clone size come from that table. For this sample the table gives around 120,000 clones, of which 70% to 80% were detected only once. More than 3% of the sample is taken by the ten largest.

From the cysteine up to the phenylalanine, the CDR3 has a length of 14 residues. Of all the DNA, just the CDR3 is kept, 42 bases in frame from base 1. From the germline V gene, CDR1 is MDHEN and CDR2 is SYDVKM. The junction carries 11 bases between V and J, which are trimmed by 5 bases and 1 base respectively. The rearrangement combines TRBV28 with TRBJ2-5, with TRBD2 perhaps the D gene, on 6 matching bases. The specimen sequenced was PBMCs. The sequence derives from a young man in good health and CMV-seronegative. The nucleotide sequence is TGTGCCAGCAGTGCGGGACGTAGCCAAGAGACCCAGTACTTC. Translated, this gives CASSAGRSQETQYF.